A single sample is the source of the 5 T cell receptor beta chains below, sequenced in a study of T cell changes during pregnancy in multiple sclerosis. Clones were read by immunoSEQ multiplex PCR, and TCRdb kept only the in-frame ones, dropping some. The table lists 65,000 to 90,000 clones, more than 85% of them singletons. This material consisted of peripheral blood, taken in the first trimester of pregnancy. Receptors were obtained from a female donor with multiple sclerosis, enrolled in a pregnancy study.

The V call is TRBV6-4, the J call TRBJ1-6, with D hard to call. Trimming took off 6 bases at V and 0 bases at J, with 9 bases between the two ends. The CDR3 contains 15 residues. Germline CDR1 is MRHNA and CDR2 is SNTAGT. CDR3 amino acids: CASRPGSSYNSPLHF. The DNA of the CDR3 is TGTGCCAGCAGACCCGGGAGCTCCTATAATTCACCCCTCCACTTT.

The rearrangement links TRBV9 to TRBJ2-5, with 11 bases matching TRBD2. Germline CDR1 and CDR2: SGDLS and YYNGEE. With 0 bases clipped from V and 5 bases from J, the junction kept 9 bases outside the gene matches. The CDR3 has 17 amino acids. The CDR3, as DNA: TGTGCCAGCAGCGTAGACGATAGCGGGAGGGCTAGGGAGACCCAGTACTTC. Its protein product is CASSVDDSGRARETQYF.

The chain links TRBV6-1 to TRBJ1-2, with no clear D. This CDR3 has 10 residues. Germline V gene sequence: CDR1 MNHNS, CDR2 SASEGT. V was trimmed by 4 bases and J by 8 bases, leaving 5 bases between them. In nucleotides, the CDR3 is TGTGCCAGCAGTGCGGTCGGCTACACCTTC. Protein: CASSAVGYTF.

For the CDR3, the DNA is TGTGCCAGCAGCTTAACTCCGGGACAAGGCCCCCCTGAAGCTTTCTTT. It encodes CASSLTPGQGPPEAFF. The chain combines TRBV5-6 with TRBJ1-1; possible D gene TRBD1, 6 bases. The germline CDR1 and CDR2 sequences are SGHDT and YYEEEE. CDR3 length: 16 amino acids. V dropped 2 bases and J dropped 6 bases, with 20 bases sitting between them.

The chain links TRBV7-6 to TRBJ2-3; TRBD2 matches 9 bases. Germline V gene data show CDR1 as SGHVS and CDR2 as FNYEAQ. With V trimmed by 7 bases and J by 3 bases, 8 bases remained unmatched. This CDR3 has 15 residues. CDR3 bases: TGTGCCAGCATCCAAAGCGGGGGGACTACAGATACGCAGTATTTT. This translates into CASIQSGGTTDTQYF. The full variable domain, rest sourced from reference TRBV7-6 and TRBJ2-3, is GAGVSQSPRYKVTKRGQDVALRCDPISGHVSLYWYRQALGQGPEFLTYFNYEAQQDKSGLPNDRFSAERPEGSISTLTIQRTEQRDSAMYRCASIQSGGTTDTQYFGPGTRLTVL.